One and the same sample provided the 28 T cell receptor beta chains below, sequenced in a study of T-cell memory formation after mild COVID-19. TCRdb analysed the 5' RACE reads with MiXCR anew, one entry per CDR3 protein. This sample yields about 410,000 distinct CDR3 sequences, of which about a sixth are seen a single time; around a fifth belongs to the top ten. Sample: PBMCs or a T cell subset sorted from them (not recorded which). The receptor set was obtained from a man aged 18 to 30 who had mild COVID-19 (a few samples of this study predate the infection). Cell type and time point are not known.

In its sample, this clonotype was seen many times. The chain uses TRBV9 and TRBJ2-3; TRBD2 agrees at 12 bases. CDR3 size: 16 residues. CDR1 is SGDLS, CDR2 YYNGEE, per germline. Losses at the gene ends were 3 bases for V and 5 bases for J; bases not matched to a gene: 7. The CDR3 nucleotides are TGTGCCAGCAGCGGTACCGGGACTAGCGGGCTAGATACGCAGTATTTT. Translation gives CASSGTGTSGLDTQYF. Drawing the rest from reference TRBV9 and TRBJ2-3, the complete variable domain is DSGVTQTPKHLITATGQRVTLRCSPRSGDLSVYWYQQSLDQGLQFLIQYYNGEERAKGNILERFSAQQFPDLHSELNLSSLELGDSALYFCASSGTGTSGLDTQYFGPGTRLTVL.

This clonotype was counted a few times. This chain links TRBV4-3 with TRBJ1-2, with a possible D match to TRBD1 (5 bases). CDR1 is LGHNA, CDR2 YSLEER, per germline. The CDR3 is made up of 15 amino acids. V lost 6 bases to trimming and J lost 8 bases, with 22 bases between them. Written as DNA, the CDR3 is TGCGCCAGCAGTGAAGACGGTGGGGCTTTAAACGGCTACACCTTC. This sequence encodes CASSEDGGALNGYTF.

V gene TRBV28 combines with J gene TRBJ1-6; D is ambiguous. The V and J ends lost 5 bases and 8 bases respectively, with 7 bases between them. CDR3 length: 12 residues. Per the germline V gene, CDR1 is MDHEN and CDR2 is SYDVKM. CDR3 in DNA: TGTGCCAGCAGTCCCTTGGATTCACCCCTCCACTTT. It encodes CASSPLDSPLHF.

There are a few counts of this clonotype. The V call is TRBV7-2, the J call TRBJ2-5; tentatively, D is TRBD1 or TRBD2 (5 bases each). Germline assignment: CDR1 SGHTA and CDR2 FQGNSA. V lost 1 base and J 2 bases, leaving 8 bases between the germline ends. The CDR3 has 14 amino acids. The CDR3 loop reads CASSLVWGQETQYF. CDR3 DNA: TGTGCCAGCAGCTTAGTCTGGGGGCAAGAGACCCAGTACTTC. The full variable domain, with the rest looked up from reference TRBV7-2 and TRBJ2-5, is GAGVSQSPSNKVTEKGKDVELRCDPISGHTALYWYRQSLGQGLEFLIYFQGNSAPDKSGLPSDRFSAERTGGSVSTLTIQRTQQEDSAVYLCASSLVWGQETQYFGPGTRLLVL.

This clonotype was detected a few times. The chain employs TRBV6-2 or TRBV6-3 and TRBJ1-5, with 7 bases aligning to TRBD1. There are 13 residues in the CDR3. Germline V lookup: CDR1 MNHEY, CDR2 SVGEGT. Trimming removed 0 bases from V and 15 bases from J; junction bases left unmatched: 8. This CDR3 is CASSYSLQGQRHF. The CDR3 DNA follows: TGTGCCAGCAGTTACTCACTACAGGGGCAGAGGCATTTT.

This chain links TRBV11-1 with TRBJ1-6; the D gene is possibly TRBD1 (6 bases). The germline V and J ends were trimmed by 3 bases and 6 bases, with 12 bases remaining between them. The CDR3 totals 15 residues. CDR1 is SGHAT and CDR2 is FQDESV in the germline V gene (reference sequence). CDR3 nucleotide sequence: TGTGCCAGCAGCTTTTCCGGGACAAGTAATTCACCCCTCCACTTT. Translating gives CASSFSGTSNSPLHF.

This clonotype was detected only a few times. CDR3 sequence (DNA): TGTGCCAGCAGCTTAGTTGTGGAGCTGGGGAATGAGCAGTTCTTC. Translation: CASSLVVELGNEQFF. The rearrangement uses TRBV7-2 and TRBJ2-1; D gene uncertain. CDR3 length equals 15 residues. Trimming removed 1 base at V and 7 bases at J, with 14 bases between. The germline V gene encodes CDR1 SGHTA and CDR2 FQGNSA.

This clonotype was seen a handful of times. This chain uses TRBV5-1 with TRBJ1-4; possibly TRBD1 for D (5 bases). Trimming removed 2 bases at V and 7 bases at J, with 12 bases between. Germline assignment: CDR1 SGHRS and CDR2 YFSETQ. CDR3 size: 14 residues. The CDR3 reads CASSFYGTSEKLFF. The DNA for the CDR3 is TGCGCCAGCAGCTTCTACGGGACCTCTGAAAAACTGTTTTTT.

The chain is built from TRBV10-3 and TRBJ2-7; possibly TRBD1 for D (6 bases). CDR1 and CDR2 from the germline V gene are ENHRY and SYGVKD. The CDR3 is 13 residues long. V dropped 5 bases and J dropped 4 bases, with 12 bases sitting between them. The CDR3, as DNA: TGTGCCATCAGTCAACAGGGTTCTTACGAGCAGTACGTC. This codes for CAISQQGSYEQYV.

On this clonotype itself: One end of the junction fails to match germline, which may point to a read error. The chain combines TRBV27 with TRBJ2-3; D not resolved. The CDR3 runs 13 residues. Germline lookup yields CDR1 MNHEY and CDR2 SMNVEV (reference sequence). CDR3 sequence: CTSRKLLTDTQYF. The CDR3 nucleotides read TGCACCAGCCGAAAACTTCTCACAGATACGCAGTATTTT.

This clonotype was picked up a small number of times. This chain connects TRBV5-1 to TRBJ1-1; D possibly corresponds to TRBD1 (5 bases). Trimming took 3 bases from V and 3 from J, leaving 18 bases between them. The germline CDR1 and CDR2 sequences are SGHRS and YFSETQ. This CDR3 is 16 amino acids long. DNA for the CDR3: TGCGCCAGCAGCTATTTCAGGGTGGGGAGCGACACTGAAGCTTTCTTT. Its protein product is CASSYFRVGSDTEAFF.

V and J are TRBV12-3 or TRBV12-4 and TRBJ1-2, with 10 nucleotides matching TRBD1. V lost 6 bases and J lost 8; bases outside the gene matches: 6. CDR3 length equals 13 residues. As DNA, the CDR3 is TGTGCCAGCAGCCCGGACAGGGGGAGAGGCTACACCTTC. This encodes CASSPDRGRGYTF.

The chain joins TRBV6-2 or TRBV6-3 to TRBJ2-5; 15 bases map to TRBD2. CDR1 MNHEY and CDR2 SVGEGT come from the germline V gene. Germline trimming cut 5 bases from V and 7 bases from J; bases unmatched to any gene: 11. The CDR3 sequence is 17 residues long. The DNA for the CDR3 is TGTGCCAGCAGTCGGACTAGCGGGGGGGCCCGTGCGGGGACCCAGTACTTC. Amino acid sequence: CASSRTSGGARAGTQYF.

This clonotype was counted between two and nine times. The rearrangement joins TRBV7-2 to TRBJ2-6; 9 bases line up with TRBD1. CDR3 length equals 20 residues. Germline CDR1 reads SGHTA; CDR2 reads FQGNSA. The J segment lost 1 base and the V segment lost 2 bases, leaving 12 bases of the junction unmatched. CDR3 nucleotide sequence: TGTGCCAGCAGCTTAAATCAGCTGGGACAGGGAGCTTCTGGGGCCAACGTCCTGACTTTC. This gives the protein CASSLNQLGQGASGANVLTF.

The V gene is TRBV6-5, the J gene TRBJ1-6, with D unresolved. Deletions cut 0 bases from V and 0 bases from J, with 6 bases between. The CDR3 length is 16 residues. Germline V gene sequence: CDR1 MNHEY, CDR2 SVGAGI. The CDR3 here is CASSYSSSSYNSPLHF. CDR3 nucleotides: TGTGCCAGCAGTTACTCCTCGAGCTCCTATAATTCACCCCTCCACTTT.

This clonotype has a handful of counts. The chain uses TRBV20-1 and TRBJ1-4; no definite D call. This CDR3 has 12 amino acids. Trimming took off 1 base at V and 10 bases at J, with 10 bases between the two ends. CDR1 is DFQATT, CDR2 SNEGSKA, per germline (reference sequence). The CDR3 DNA is TGCAGTGCTAGAGCTAGACTGGGAAAACTGTTTTTT. It specifies CSARARLGKLFF.

Only a few counts were recorded for this clonotype. The chain carries TRBV6-1 and TRBJ1-5; the match to TRBD1 covers 7 bases. The V and J ends lost 2 bases and 5 bases, in that order; junction bases with no gene match: 6. Germline CDR1 is MNHNS and CDR2 is SASEGT. This CDR3 spans 15 amino acids. DNA for the CDR3: TGTGCCAGCAGTGAATCGGTAGGGGGCTATCAGCCCCAGCATTTT. Translated: CASSESVGGYQPQHF.

The chain combines TRBV6-2 or TRBV6-3 with TRBJ1-5; TRBD1 might be the D (5 bases). The CDR3 consists of 14 residues. Germline values: CDR1 MNHEY, CDR2 SVGEGT. V lost 6 bases and J lost 6, with 15 bases in between. CDR3 sequence reads: CASRKGQRGQPQHF. CDR3 nucleotide sequence: TGTGCCAGCAGAAAGGGGCAGAGGGGTCAGCCCCAGCATTTT.

The CDR3 DNA sequence: TGCAGTGCTAGAGATCCGGCAGAGAACTATGGCTACACCTTC. Its protein product is CSARDPAENYGYTF. This chain links TRBV20-1 with TRBJ1-2; D ambiguous. V shed 0 bases and J shed 2 bases, with 10 bases lying between them. Germline CDR1 is DFQATT and CDR2 is SNEGSKA (reference sequence). This CDR3 contains 14 residues.

This clonotype has more than one count but fewer than ten. This sequence joins TRBV7-9 and TRBJ2-7; D gene unclear. Germline V gene data show CDR1 as SEHNR and CDR2 as FQNEAQ (reference sequence). CDR3 length: 14 residues. Trimming removed 5 bases from V and 3 bases from J, with 14 bases in between. Written as DNA, the CDR3 is TGTGCCAGCAGCCCCCCCGGGCCCGTCTACGAGCAGTACGTC. It specifies CASSPPGPVYEQYV.

The chain couples TRBV5-1 to TRBJ1-1; D is uncertain. This CDR3 spans 14 amino acids. Trimming took 0 bases from V and 5 from J, leaving 11 bases between them. Germline lookup yields CDR1 SGHRS and CDR2 YFSETQ. The CDR3 here is CASSLALRETEAFF. The CDR3 DNA reads as TGCGCCAGCAGCTTGGCCTTGAGGGAGACTGAAGCTTTCTTT. The variable domain in full, with the rest retrieved from reference TRBV5-1 and TRBJ1-1, is KAGVTQTPRYLIKTRGQQVTLSCSPISGHRSVSWYQQTPGQGLQFLFEYFSETQRNKGNFPGRFSGRQFSNSRSEMNVSTLELGDSALYLCASSLALRETEAFFGQGTRLTVV.

In its sample, this clonotype was seen a few times. The rearrangement joins TRBV7-7 to TRBJ2-5; no clear D. The CDR3 spans 15 residues. The germline V gene has CDR1 SSHAT and CDR2 FNYEAQ (reference sequence). The V and J ends lost 0 bases and 0 bases respectively, with 8 bases between them. CDR3 coding DNA: TGTGCCAGCAGCTTAGCCCCCAGCGACCAAGAGACCCAGTACTTC. Translated, it gives CASSLAPSDQETQYF.

This clonotype was seen a few times. V gene TRBV6-1 combines with J gene TRBJ2-5; the match to TRBD1 covers 7 bases. CDR3 length: 12 residues. V gave up 5 bases and J gave up 4 bases; unmatched junction bases: 1. CDR1 and CDR2 from the germline V gene are MNHNS and SASEGT. CDR3 protein: CASSYRGETQYF. As DNA, the CDR3 is TGTGCCAGCAGTTACAGGGGAGAGACCCAGTACTTC.

This clonotype was seen ten or more times. This rearrangement joins TRBV5-6 to TRBJ1-2; no reliable D call. The germline CDR1 and CDR2 sequences are SGHDT and YYEEEE. Trimming left V 4 bases short and J 7 bases short, with 8 bases between. This CDR3 has 11 amino acids. The CDR3 nucleotides are TGTGCCAGCAGCACCAGCTTTGGCTACACCTTC. Amino acid sequence: CASSTSFGYTF.

This clonotype was counted many times. J is TRBJ1-1 and V is TRBV12-3 or TRBV12-4; no clear D. V was pared by 5 bases and J by 3 bases, with 13 bases between. The CDR3 is made up of 14 amino acids. CDR3 in DNA: TGTGCCAGCAGTGTCGTCCACGGGGACACTGAAGCTTTCTTT. It yields the protein CASSVVHGDTEAFF.

The chain uses TRBV20-1 and TRBJ2-1; D is perhaps TRBD1 (5 bases). From germline, CDR1 is DFQATT and CDR2 SNEGSKA (reference sequence). This CDR3 contains 16 residues. The ends were cut back, 1 base at V and 9 bases at J, with 22 bases in the middle. CDR3 sequence: CSARGALDKPMAEQFF. DNA for the CDR3: TGCAGTGCTAGAGGGGCGTTGGACAAACCGATGGCTGAGCAGTTCTTC.

This clonotype was picked up a small number of times. This chain uses TRBV15 with TRBJ2-1; D is unresolved. The CDR3 totals 12 residues. Germline assignment: CDR1 LNHNV and CDR2 YYDKDF (reference sequence). Between the trimmed V and J ends, which lost 8 bases and 7 bases, there was a span of 12 bases. The CDR3, as DNA: TGTGCCACCCGCGCCGGGTGGAATGAGCAGTTCTTC. Its translation: CATRAGWNEQFF.

The table lists this clonotype with many counts. This chain connects TRBV20-1 to TRBJ2-2; D gene unclear. The germline V gene encodes CDR1 DFQATT and CDR2 SNEGSKA (reference sequence). The germline V and J ends were trimmed by 7 bases and 0 bases, with 6 bases remaining between them. This CDR3 has 12 amino acids. Written as DNA, the CDR3 is TGCAGTGTACAGTCGAACACCGGGGAGCTGTTTTTT. As protein: CSVQSNTGELFF.